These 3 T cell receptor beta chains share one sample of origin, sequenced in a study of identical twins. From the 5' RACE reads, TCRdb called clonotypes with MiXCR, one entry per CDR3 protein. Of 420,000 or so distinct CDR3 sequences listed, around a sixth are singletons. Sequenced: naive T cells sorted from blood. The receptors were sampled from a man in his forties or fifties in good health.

The CDR3 protein is CATSNRDYQNIQYF. CDR3 DNA: TGTGCCACCAGCAACCGGGACTACCAAAACATTCAGTACTTC. The gene calls are TRBV15 and TRBJ2-4, with 7 bases matching TRBD2. Trimming removed 4 bases from V and 5 bases from J; junction bases left unmatched: 5. Looked up from germline, CDR1 is LNHNV and CDR2 is YYDKDF (reference sequence). CDR3 size: 14 residues.

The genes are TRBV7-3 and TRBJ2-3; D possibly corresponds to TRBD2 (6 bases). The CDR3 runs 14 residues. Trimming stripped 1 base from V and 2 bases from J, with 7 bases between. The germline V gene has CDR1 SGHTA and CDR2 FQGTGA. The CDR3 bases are TGTGCCAGCAGCTTAAAGGACTACACAGATACGCAGTATTTT. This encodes CASSLKDYTDTQYF.

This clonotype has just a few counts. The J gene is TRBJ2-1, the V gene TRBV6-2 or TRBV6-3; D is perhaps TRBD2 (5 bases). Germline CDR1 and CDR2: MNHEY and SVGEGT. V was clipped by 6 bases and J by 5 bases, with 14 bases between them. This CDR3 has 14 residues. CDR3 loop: CASRRSLGDNEQFF. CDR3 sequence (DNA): TGTGCCAGCAGACGCTCCCTGGGAGACAATGAGCAGTTCTTC.